In this sample, the clone carrying this T cell receptor beta chain turned up a few times. Deletions cut 6 bases from V and 3 bases from J, with 21 bases between. CDR1 is DFQATT and CDR2 is SNEGSKA in the germline V gene (reference sequence). The CDR3 spans 16 residues. Semi-nested PCR with Nested Universal Primer A followed constant-region reverse priming of full-length variable regions. MiXCR was run by TCRdb on the 5' RACE reads, yielding one entry per CDR3 protein. Among approximately 40,000 distinct CDR3 sequences listed, roughly a fifth were seen once. Tregs were sorted as CD4+CD25+CD127-/low cells.

Sample: Tregs sorted from blood. The sequence was collected from a female donor with breast cancer. The V and J genes are TRBV20-1 and TRBJ1-5; a possible D gene is TRBD1 (6 bases). The CDR3, as DNA: TGCAGTGCCCGTTCCGGGACACTGAGGGACAATCAGCCCCAGCATTTT. This translates into CSARSGTLRDNQPQHF.